The source of this T cell receptor (beta chain) is a study of control samples from healthy donors and cancer patients (dated by TCRdb to 2019 to 2021). About this clone itself: Its antigen target is currently unknown. Base qualities were left out, and no much larger clone turns up one base away.

Library preparation used the immunoSEQ multiplex PCR assay. In TCRdb, the immuneACCESS table is reduced to in-frame sequences with V and J assigned. These tables do not hold every clone; where another copy was compared, an unresolved V gene accounts for under half, and the others remain unexplained. This sample gives about 82,000 clones in total; about 90% of them show up just once. The ten largest clones take up over 15% of the sample. The source material was blood. The sequence came from a man aged 50-60 years in good health.

The CDR3 loop reads CASSLNFGETQYF. At the DNA level, the sequence is TGTGCCAGCAGTTTGAACTTCGGGGAGACCCAGTACTTC. In this chain, TRBV12-3 or TRBV12-4 is recombined with TRBJ2-5; there is no confident call for the D gene. The CDR3 contains 13 residues, cysteine and phenylalanine counted. Only the CDR3 DNA stays, 39 bases, in frame from base 1. V is cut by 3 bases and J by 5 bases, and the space between the germline ends is 10 bases.